The rows below give T cell receptor beta chains drawn from one sample of a study of control samples from healthy donors and cancer patients. Profiled with immunoSEQ multiplex PCR; TCRdb holds only in-frame clones, not every one. The repertoire consists of 100,000 to 150,000 clones, with 70% to 90% occurring once and the leading ten covering 2.9%. Sequencing was done on a sample of blood. Receptors originate from a man in his sixties in good health. Each CDR3 is given with its conserved first and last residue. The D gene is left open where the match is weak. Only part of the rows carry a size: once, few, many, or a class if the clone is expanded.

cdr3_nt	cdr3_aa	v_call	clone_size	d_call	j_call
TGTGCCAGTAGTCTCTCAGGATCCCCCCCGGGGGCCAACGTCCTGACTTTC	CASSLSGSPPGANVLTF	TRBV19	.	.	TRBJ2-6
TGTGCCAGCAATCGGCAAAACCAGTGGCAGCCCCAGCATTTT	CASNRQNQWQPQHF	TRBV6-1	.	.	TRBJ1-5
TGTGCCAGCAGGAATGGGGGTTTTATTATCAATGAGCAGTTCTTC	CASRNGGFIINEQFF	TRBV28	.	.	TRBJ2-1
TGTGCCAGCAGTTACTCGACTAGGACTAGCGGGAGCACAGATACGCAGTATTTT	CASSYSTRTSGSTDTQYF	TRBV6-2/TRBV6-3	.	TRBD2	TRBJ2-3
TGTGCCAGCAGCGTAGCCTGGGGGGTTTCCTACAATGAGCAGTTCTTC	CASSVAWGVSYNEQFF	TRBV9	.	.	TRBJ2-1
TGTGCCAGCAGCGCCCGGGACAGGGAGGATTACGAGCAGTACTTC	CASSARDREDYEQYF	TRBV11-2	.	TRBD1	TRBJ2-7
TGTGCCAGCAGTGAAAGCCGGGGCGGCATTGGAAACACCATATATTTT	CASSESRGGIGNTIYF	TRBV2	.	.	TRBJ1-3
TGTGCCACCAGTGACCCTGGGAGAGGAGAGACCCAGTACTTC	CATSDPGRGETQYF	TRBV24-1	few	.	TRBJ2-5
TGTGCCAGCAGTTTCGTAGGGGATGGCTACACCTTC	CASSFVGDGYTF	TRBV12-3/TRBV12-4	.	.	TRBJ1-2
TGTGCCAGTAGTATTACTCGACAGCAAAAGGGCACAGATACGCAGTATTTT	CASSITRQQKGTDTQYF	TRBV19	.	.	TRBJ2-3
TGCAGCGTTGGTCCGGGTTGGGGTGAAAAACTGTTTTTT	CSVGPGWGEKLFF	TRBV29-1	.	.	TRBJ1-4
TGTGCCAGCAGTCTTCCGCAGGGGGAGTACACTGAAGCTTTCTTT	CASSLPQGEYTEAFF	TRBV2	.	TRBD1	TRBJ1-1
TGTGCCAGCAGTGAGGGACGTTTGAACACTGAAGCTTTCTTT	CASSEGRLNTEAFF	TRBV6-1	.	.	TRBJ1-1
TGTGCCAGCCGTATAGGGACTAATGAAAAACTGTTTTTT	CASRIGTNEKLFF	TRBV19	.	.	TRBJ1-4
TGTGCCAGCAGCCAAGAGGCGGGGAACTATGGCTACACCTTC	CASSQEAGNYGYTF	TRBV3-1/TRBV3-2	.	.	TRBJ1-2
TGTGCCAGCAGTTCGGGACAGGGGTCGAACGAGCAGTACTTC	CASSSGQGSNEQYF	TRBV28	.	TRBD1	TRBJ2-7
TGTGCCAGCAGCGTAGACCCCATTGCCCCTGGAGGGTGGGCCGGGGAGCTGTTTTTT	CASSVDPIAPGGWAGELFF	TRBV9	.	.	TRBJ2-2
TGTGCCAGCCATTCCCAGGGGTACACTGAAGCTTTCTTT	CASHSQGYTEAFF	TRBV6-5	.	.	TRBJ1-1
TGTGCCAGCAGCCAGGGTAACGTGGTGAACACTGAAGCTTTCTTT	CASSQGNVVNTEAFF	TRBV3-1/TRBV3-2	.	.	TRBJ1-1
TGTGCCAGCAGGGTTAAGGGGGGGGTGAACACTGAAGCTTTCTTT	CASRVKGGVNTEAFF	TRBV6-5	.	.	TRBJ1-1
TGTGCCAGCAGGGGGGACAGAACTAACTATGGCTACACCTTC	CASRGDRTNYGYTF	TRBV5-6	.	TRBD1	TRBJ1-2
TGTGCCAGCTCACCGATTCGGGACACCTACTCTGGAAACACCATATATTTT	CASSPIRDTYSGNTIYF	TRBV18	.	.	TRBJ1-3